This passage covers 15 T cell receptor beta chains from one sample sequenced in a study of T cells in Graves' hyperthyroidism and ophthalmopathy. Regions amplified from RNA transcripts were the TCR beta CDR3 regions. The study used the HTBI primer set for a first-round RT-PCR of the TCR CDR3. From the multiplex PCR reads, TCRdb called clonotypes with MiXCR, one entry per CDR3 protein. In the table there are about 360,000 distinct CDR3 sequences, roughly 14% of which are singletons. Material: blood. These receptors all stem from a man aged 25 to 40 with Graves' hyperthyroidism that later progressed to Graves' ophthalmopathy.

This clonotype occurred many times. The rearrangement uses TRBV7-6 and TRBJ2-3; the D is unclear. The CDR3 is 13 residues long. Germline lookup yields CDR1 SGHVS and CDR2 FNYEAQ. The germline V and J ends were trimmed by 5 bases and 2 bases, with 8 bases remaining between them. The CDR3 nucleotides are TGTGCCAGCAGCACCCGAGACACAGATACGCAGTATTTT. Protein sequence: CASSTRDTDTQYF.

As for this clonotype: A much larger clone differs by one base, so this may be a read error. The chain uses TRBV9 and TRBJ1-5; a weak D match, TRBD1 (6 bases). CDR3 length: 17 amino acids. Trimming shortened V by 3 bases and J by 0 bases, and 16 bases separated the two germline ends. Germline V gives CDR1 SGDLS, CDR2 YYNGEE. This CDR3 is CASSEGVRANSNQPQHF. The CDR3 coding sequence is TGTGCCAGCAGCGAGGGGGTCCGGGCGAATAGCAATCAGCCCCAGCATTTT.

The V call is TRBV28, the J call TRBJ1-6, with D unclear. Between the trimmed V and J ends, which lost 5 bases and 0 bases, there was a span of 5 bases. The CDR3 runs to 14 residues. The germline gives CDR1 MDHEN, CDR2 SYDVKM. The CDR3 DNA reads TGTGCCAGCAGTCTTATCTCCTATAATTCACCCCTCCACTTT. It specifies CASSLISYNSPLHF.

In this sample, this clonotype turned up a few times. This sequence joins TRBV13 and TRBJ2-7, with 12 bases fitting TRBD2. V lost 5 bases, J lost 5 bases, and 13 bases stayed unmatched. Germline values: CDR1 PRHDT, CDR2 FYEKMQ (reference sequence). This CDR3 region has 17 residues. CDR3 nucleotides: TGTGCCAGCAGCCGGACGAACCTAGCGGGGGGGCCCAACGAGCAGTACTTC. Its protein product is CASSRTNLAGGPNEQYF.

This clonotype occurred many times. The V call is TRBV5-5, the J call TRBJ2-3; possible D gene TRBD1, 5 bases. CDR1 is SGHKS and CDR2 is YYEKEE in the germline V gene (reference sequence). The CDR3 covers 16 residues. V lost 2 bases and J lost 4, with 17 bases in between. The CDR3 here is CASSFDVQGVPDTQYF. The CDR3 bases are TGTGCCAGCAGCTTCGATGTTCAGGGCGTCCCAGATACGCAGTATTTT.

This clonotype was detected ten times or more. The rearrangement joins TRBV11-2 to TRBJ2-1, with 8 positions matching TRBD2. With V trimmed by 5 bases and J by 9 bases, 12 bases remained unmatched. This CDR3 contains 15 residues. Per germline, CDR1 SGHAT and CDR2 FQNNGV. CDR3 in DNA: TGTGCCAGCAGCCCGGGGGGGCAGGGGCGGGGTGAGCAGTTCTTC. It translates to CASSPGGQGRGEQFF.

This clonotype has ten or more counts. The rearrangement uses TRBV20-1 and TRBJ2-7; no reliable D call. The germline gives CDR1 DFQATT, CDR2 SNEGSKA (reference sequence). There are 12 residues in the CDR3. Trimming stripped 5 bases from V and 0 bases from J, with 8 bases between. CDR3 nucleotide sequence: TGCAGTGCTGATGTTTCCTCCTACGAGCAGTACTTC. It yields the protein CSADVSSYEQYF.

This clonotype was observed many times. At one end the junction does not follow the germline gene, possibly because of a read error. The chain's CDR3 is CASGHAGVKDTQYF. The CDR3 DNA is TGTGCCAGCGGCCATGCGGGGGTGAAAGATACGCAGTATTTT. The chain is built from TRBV3-1 and TRBJ2-3, with 7 bases identical to TRBD2. This CDR3 is 14 amino acids long. Germline V lookup: CDR1 LGHDT, CDR2 YNNKEL (reference sequence).

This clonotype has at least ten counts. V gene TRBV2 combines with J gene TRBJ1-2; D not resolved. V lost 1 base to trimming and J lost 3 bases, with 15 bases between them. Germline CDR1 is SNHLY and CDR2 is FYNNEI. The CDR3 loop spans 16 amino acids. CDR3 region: CASSEEARADYYGYTF. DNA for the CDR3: TGTGCCAGCAGTGAAGAGGCAAGAGCAGACTACTATGGCTACACCTTC.

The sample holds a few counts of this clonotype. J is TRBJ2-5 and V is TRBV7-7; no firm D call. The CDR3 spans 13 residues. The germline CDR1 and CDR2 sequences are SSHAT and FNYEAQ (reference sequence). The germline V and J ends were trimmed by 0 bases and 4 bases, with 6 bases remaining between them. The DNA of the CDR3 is TGTGCCAGCAGCTTAGCAAGTGGAGAGACCCAGTACTTC. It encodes CASSLASGETQYF.

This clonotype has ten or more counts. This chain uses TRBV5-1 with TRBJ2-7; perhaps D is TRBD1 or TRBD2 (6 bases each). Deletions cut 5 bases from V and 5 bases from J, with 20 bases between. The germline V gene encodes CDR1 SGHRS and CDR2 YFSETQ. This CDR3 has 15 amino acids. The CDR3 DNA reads TGCGCCAGCAGTAAAGGTTCCGGGGGCAGCGACGAGCAGTACTTC. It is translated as CASSKGSGGSDEQYF.

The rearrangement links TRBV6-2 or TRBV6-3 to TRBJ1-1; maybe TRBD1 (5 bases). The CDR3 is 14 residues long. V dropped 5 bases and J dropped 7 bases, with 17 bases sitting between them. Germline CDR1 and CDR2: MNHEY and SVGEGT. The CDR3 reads CASSTSRVTGEAFF. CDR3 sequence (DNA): TGTGCCAGCAGTACTAGCAGGGTTACCGGTGAAGCTTTCTTT.

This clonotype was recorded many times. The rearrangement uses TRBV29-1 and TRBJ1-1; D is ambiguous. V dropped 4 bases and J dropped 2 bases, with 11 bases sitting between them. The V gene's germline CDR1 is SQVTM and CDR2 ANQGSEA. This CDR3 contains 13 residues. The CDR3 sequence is CSVGAALNTEAFF. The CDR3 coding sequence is TGCAGCGTTGGAGCAGCCCTTAACACTGAAGCTTTCTTT. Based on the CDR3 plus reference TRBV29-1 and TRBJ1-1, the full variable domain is SAVISQKPSRDICQRGTSLTIQCQVDSQVTMMFWYRQQPGQSLTLIATANQGSEATYESGFVIDKFPISRPNLTFSTLTVSNMSPEDSSIYLCSVGAALNTEAFFGQGTRLTVV.

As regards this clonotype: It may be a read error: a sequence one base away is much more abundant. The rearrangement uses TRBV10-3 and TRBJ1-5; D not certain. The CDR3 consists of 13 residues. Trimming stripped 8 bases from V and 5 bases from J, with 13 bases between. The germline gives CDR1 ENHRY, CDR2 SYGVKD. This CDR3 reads CAIAPVGDQPQHF. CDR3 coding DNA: TGTGCCATCGCTCCTGTGGGCGATCAGCCCCAGCATTTT.

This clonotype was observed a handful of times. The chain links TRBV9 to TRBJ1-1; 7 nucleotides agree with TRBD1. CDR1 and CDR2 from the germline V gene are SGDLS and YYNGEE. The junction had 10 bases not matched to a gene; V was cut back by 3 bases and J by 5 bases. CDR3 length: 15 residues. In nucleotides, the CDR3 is TGTGCCAGCAGCGGGCAGACAGGGACGAATACTGAAGCTTTCTTT. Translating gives CASSGQTGTNTEAFF.